Below, 4 T cell receptor beta chains from the same sample are listed, as sequenced in a study of T cells in Graves' hyperthyroidism and ophthalmopathy. Template material for amplifying TCR beta CDR3 regions consisted of RNA transcripts. In the first-round RT-PCR of the TCR CDR3, the HTBI primer set was used. TCRdb itself ran the multiplex PCR reads through MiXCR, one entry per CDR3 protein. The sample holds more than 500,000 distinct CDR3 sequences, around 15% seen once. Sequenced input: blood. The receptors come from a middle-aged woman with Graves' ophthalmopathy.

This clonotype came up many times. CDR3 sequence: CASSPLNRGVTEAFF. The CDR3 DNA is TGTGCCAGCAGCCCCCTTAATAGGGGCGTCACTGAAGCTTTCTTT. This chain uses TRBV11-3 with TRBJ1-1; a possible D gene is TRBD1 (5 bases). V lost 5 bases, J lost 4 bases, and 17 bases lay in between. CDR1 is SGHNT, CDR2 YENEEA, per germline. The length of the CDR3 is 15 residues.

This clonotype was counted many times. The chain employs TRBV9 and TRBJ1-1; D call uncertain. This CDR3 contains 14 residues. The V gene lost 0 bases and the J gene lost 2 bases, with 8 bases spanning the gap. Looked up from germline, CDR1 is SGDLS and CDR2 is YYNGEE. CDR3 loop: CASSVEERNTEAFF. CDR3 nucleotides: TGTGCCAGCAGCGTAGAAGAGAGAAACACTGAAGCTTTCTTT.

This chain joins TRBV4-1 and TRBJ2-7; D unclear. The V end was cut by 1 base, the J end by 0 bases, with 7 bases between. This CDR3 is 14 amino acids long. The germline V gene has CDR1 MGHRA and CDR2 YSYEKL. CDR3 in amino acids: CASSQVYFSYEQYF. CDR3 sequence (DNA): TGCGCCAGCAGCCAAGTATATTTCTCCTACGAGCAGTACTTC.

This clonotype has ten or more counts. The chain has TRBV29-1 and TRBJ2-5; 12 bases map to TRBD2. The CDR3 length is 15 residues. Germline V gene lookup returns CDR1 SQVTM and CDR2 ANQGSEA. The V gene end was trimmed by 4 bases and the J gene end by 2 bases; junction bases not matched to a gene: 5. The CDR3 spells CSVGGTSGRQETQYF. DNA for the CDR3: TGCAGCGTTGGAGGGACTAGCGGGCGACAAGAGACCCAGTACTTC.